The rows below give T cell receptor beta chains drawn from one sample of a study of CD8+ T cells in alopecia areata. Profiled with immunoSEQ multiplex PCR; TCRdb holds only in-frame clones, not every one. The table shows about 200,000 clones, with about 61% occurring only once. The sample comprised CD8+ T cells sorted from blood. All receptors come from a human donor in good health. The CDR3 runs from the conserved cysteine through the conserved F or W. D genes are given only for firm matches. Where a row states a size, it is once, few, many or the class of an expanded clone; other rows omit it.

cdr3_aa: CASSLDSSGSTQYF; cdr3_nt: TGTGCCAGCAGCTTAGACTCTTCTGGATCTACGCAGTATTTT; j_call: TRBJ2-3; d_call: -; v_call: TRBV11-2; clone_size: -
cdr3_aa: CASSTAGLYNEQFF; cdr3_nt: TGTGCCAGCAGTACGGCAGGGTTATACAATGAGCAGTTCTTC; j_call: TRBJ2-1; d_call: -; v_call: TRBV2; clone_size: few
cdr3_aa: CASSWGPRGRIDEQFF; cdr3_nt: TGCGCCAGCAGCTGGGGCCCCAGGGGGCGCATCGATGAGCAGTTCTTC; j_call: TRBJ2-1; d_call: TRBD1; v_call: TRBV4-1; clone_size: -
cdr3_aa: CASSLTLNYGYTF; cdr3_nt: TGTGCCAGCAGCCTGACTTTAAACTATGGCTACACCTTC; j_call: TRBJ1-2; d_call: -; v_call: TRBV27; clone_size: -
cdr3_aa: CASSQGRGSPLHF; cdr3_nt: TGCGCCAGCAGCCAAGGGCGAGGTTCACCCCTCCACTTT; j_call: TRBJ1-6; d_call: -; v_call: TRBV4-1; clone_size: -
cdr3_aa: CASSGSSSYNSPLHF; cdr3_nt: TGTGCCAGTAGTGGATCTAGCTCCTATAATTCACCCCTCCACTTT; j_call: TRBJ1-6; d_call: -; v_call: TRBV19; clone_size: -
cdr3_aa: CASSHTTGANYGYTF; cdr3_nt: TGCGCCAGCAGTCACACGACAGGGGCGAACTATGGCTACACCTTC; j_call: TRBJ1-2; d_call: TRBD1; v_call: TRBV23-1; clone_size: -
cdr3_aa: CATHGENEQFF; cdr3_nt: TGTGCCACCCACGGGGAGAATGAGCAGTTCTTC; j_call: TRBJ2-1; d_call: -; v_call: TRBV2; clone_size: -
cdr3_aa: CAWSSTGPEAFF; cdr3_nt: TGTGCCTGGAGTTCGACAGGTCCTGAAGCTTTCTTT; j_call: TRBJ1-1; d_call: -; v_call: TRBV30; clone_size: -
cdr3_aa: CASTRQGANQPQHF; cdr3_nt: TGTGCCAGCACTCGGCAGGGGGCCAATCAGCCCCAGCATTTT; j_call: TRBJ1-5; d_call: TRBD1; v_call: TRBV27; clone_size: -
cdr3_aa: CASSGSDSNQPQHF; cdr3_nt: TGTGCCAGCAGTGGGTCCGATAGCAATCAGCCCCAGCATTTT; j_call: TRBJ1-5; d_call: -; v_call: TRBV6-1; clone_size: -
cdr3_aa: CASSLGAGEGRNEKLFF; cdr3_nt: TGCGCCAGCAGCTTGGGAGCAGGGGAAGGTAGAAATGAAAAACTGTTTTTT; j_call: TRBJ1-4; d_call: -; v_call: TRBV5-1; clone_size: few
cdr3_aa: CASSQETGKNTEAFF; cdr3_nt: TGCGCCAGCAGCCAAGAGACAGGGAAGAACACTGAAGCTTTCTTT; j_call: TRBJ1-1; d_call: TRBD1; v_call: TRBV4-1; clone_size: few
cdr3_aa: CASSLRTSGVTDTQYF; cdr3_nt: TGTGCCAGCAGCTTAAGGACTAGCGGGGTCACAGATACGCAGTATTTT; j_call: TRBJ2-3; d_call: TRBD2; v_call: TRBV7-9; clone_size: -
cdr3_aa: CASSLSGGGNEQFF; cdr3_nt: TGCGCCAGCAGCTTGTCGGGGGGAGGCAATGAGCAGTTCTTC; j_call: TRBJ2-1; d_call: TRBD2; v_call: TRBV5-1; clone_size: -
cdr3_aa: CASSPLGAGGLVNEQFF; cdr3_nt: TGTGCCAGCAGTCCCCTGGGGGCGGGGGGCTTGGTCAATGAGCAGTTCTTC; j_call: TRBJ2-1; d_call: TRBD2; v_call: TRBV27; clone_size: few
cdr3_aa: CASSSGQNYEQYF; cdr3_nt: TGTGCCAGCAGTTCGGGACAGAACTACGAGCAGTACTTC; j_call: TRBJ2-7; d_call: TRBD1; v_call: TRBV27; clone_size: -
cdr3_aa: CSVEPTENTEAFF; cdr3_nt: TGCAGCGTTGAGCCTACAGAGAACACTGAAGCTTTCTTT; j_call: TRBJ1-1; d_call: -; v_call: TRBV29-1; clone_size: few
cdr3_aa: CASSPTHDGQPQHF; cdr3_nt: TGTGCCAGCAGTCCAACTCATGATGGTCAGCCCCAGCATTTT; j_call: TRBJ1-5; d_call: -; v_call: TRBV27; clone_size: once
cdr3_aa: CASSPWTSGTYEQYF; cdr3_nt: TGTGCCAGCAGCCCGTGGACTAGCGGGACGTACGAGCAGTACTTC; j_call: TRBJ2-7; d_call: TRBD2; v_call: TRBV13; clone_size: once
cdr3_aa: CASSLRDGIQPQHF; cdr3_nt: TGTGCCAGCAGTTTAAGGGACGGGATTCAGCCCCAGCATTTT; j_call: TRBJ1-5; d_call: -; v_call: TRBV27; clone_size: -
cdr3_aa: CAWRSRGGNQPQHF; cdr3_nt: TGTGCCTGGAGGTCTCGAGGGGGGAATCAGCCCCAGCATTTT; j_call: TRBJ1-5; d_call: -; v_call: TRBV30; clone_size: -
cdr3_aa: CASSPPVPTNEKLFF; cdr3_nt: TGTGCCAGCAGCCCTCCTGTGCCAACTAATGAAAAACTGTTTTTT; j_call: TRBJ1-4; d_call: -; v_call: TRBV7-9; clone_size: -
cdr3_aa: CARDGDQQYF; cdr3_nt: TGTGCCAGAGATGGGGATCAGCAGTACTTC; j_call: TRBJ2-7; d_call: -; v_call: TRBV25-1; clone_size: -
cdr3_aa: CASSRQPGGPYEQYF; cdr3_nt: TGCGCCAGCAGCCGACAGCCGGGGGGGCCCTACGAGCAGTACTTC; j_call: TRBJ2-7; d_call: TRBD2; v_call: TRBV4-1; clone_size: -
cdr3_aa: CASSVDGRQNTEAFF; cdr3_nt: TGTGCCAGCAGCGTAGATGGCAGACAGAACACTGAAGCTTTCTTT; j_call: TRBJ1-1; d_call: -; v_call: TRBV9; clone_size: -
cdr3_aa: CASTRDKPVNEQYF; cdr3_nt: TGTGCCAGCACCCGGGACAAGCCGGTCAACGAGCAGTACTTC; j_call: TRBJ2-7; d_call: -; v_call: TRBV25-1; clone_size: -
cdr3_aa: CASSSEGGPPKTQYF; cdr3_nt: TGTGCCAGCAGCTCCGAGGGGGGGCCCCCGAAGACCCAGTACTTC; j_call: TRBJ2-5; d_call: -; v_call: TRBV13; clone_size: -
cdr3_aa: CASSPNGNSPLHF; cdr3_nt: TGCGCCAGCAGTCCGAACGGTAATTCACCCCTCCACTTT; j_call: TRBJ1-6; d_call: -; v_call: TRBV10-2; clone_size: -
cdr3_aa: CSARTGAYNEQFF; cdr3_nt: TGCAGCGCTAGGACAGGGGCGTACAATGAGCAGTTCTTC; j_call: TRBJ2-1; d_call: TRBD1; v_call: TRBV29-1; clone_size: -
cdr3_aa: CASSSTSGRMGAYNEQFF; cdr3_nt: TGTGCCAGCAGCTCTACTAGCGGGCGAATGGGGGCCTACAATGAGCAGTTCTTC; j_call: TRBJ2-1; d_call: TRBD2; v_call: TRBV5-4; clone_size: -
cdr3_aa: CASQDDRVVPESYGYTF; cdr3_nt: TGTGCCAGCCAAGACGACAGGGTCGTTCCGGAAAGCTATGGCTACACCTTC; j_call: TRBJ1-2; d_call: TRBD1; v_call: TRBV19; clone_size: -
cdr3_aa: CASSYSPDTQYF; cdr3_nt: TGTGCCAGCAGTTACTCACCAGATACGCAGTATTTT; j_call: TRBJ2-3; d_call: -; v_call: TRBV27; clone_size: -
cdr3_aa: CASSLSPGERARGYTF; cdr3_nt: TGTGCCAGCAGTTTATCCCCAGGGGAACGTGCTCGGGGCTACACCTTC; j_call: TRBJ1-2; d_call: -; v_call: TRBV6-6; clone_size: -
cdr3_aa: CASGQYGYTF; cdr3_nt: TGTGCCAGTGGACAGTATGGCTACACCTTC; j_call: TRBJ1-2; d_call: -; v_call: TRBV2; clone_size: -
cdr3_aa: CASSVGRGGVYNEQFF; cdr3_nt: TGTGCCAGCAGCGTTGGACGCGGGGGGGTCTACAATGAGCAGTTCTTC; j_call: TRBJ2-1; d_call: TRBD2; v_call: TRBV9; clone_size: -
cdr3_aa: CASSGGKETQYF; cdr3_nt: TGTGCCAGCAGCGGAGGGAAAGAGACCCAGTACTTC; j_call: TRBJ2-5; d_call: -; v_call: TRBV13; clone_size: -
cdr3_aa: CASSEADGPPCSIYF; cdr3_nt: TGTGCCAGCAGTGAAGCGGACGGGCCTCCTTGTTCCATATATTTT; j_call: TRBJ1-3; d_call: -; v_call: TRBV2; clone_size: few
cdr3_aa: CATSRDWAIRGADTQYF; cdr3_nt: TGTGCCACCAGCAGAGATTGGGCAATTCGTGGTGCAGATACGCAGTATTTT; j_call: TRBJ2-3; d_call: -; v_call: TRBV15; clone_size: -
cdr3_aa: CAWSGGNGYEQYF; cdr3_nt: TGTGCCTGGAGTGGGGGGAATGGCTACGAGCAGTACTTC; j_call: TRBJ2-7; d_call: -; v_call: TRBV30; clone_size: -
cdr3_aa: CASSPLTSSPTDTQYF; cdr3_nt: TGTGCCAGTAGTCCCCTCACTAGTAGCCCCACAGATACGCAGTATTTT; j_call: TRBJ2-3; d_call: -; v_call: TRBV19; clone_size: few
cdr3_aa: CASSSTSGANEQFF; cdr3_nt: TGTGCCAGCAGTTCGACTAGCGGGGCCAATGAGCAGTTCTTC; j_call: TRBJ2-1; d_call: TRBD2; v_call: TRBV6-5; clone_size: -
cdr3_aa: CASSELAGGQETQYF; cdr3_nt: TGTGCCAGCAGTGAACTAGCGGGGGGGCAAGAGACCCAGTACTTC; j_call: TRBJ2-5; d_call: TRBD2; v_call: TRBV6-1; clone_size: many
cdr3_aa: CSVDASRLVYGYTF; cdr3_nt: TGCAGCGTTGATGCAAGTCGGCTGGTTTATGGCTACACCTTC; j_call: TRBJ1-2; d_call: -; v_call: TRBV29-1; clone_size: few
cdr3_aa: CASSPGVGTQYF; cdr3_nt: TGTGCCAGCAGCCCAGGAGTTGGGACCCAGTACTTC; j_call: TRBJ2-5; d_call: -; v_call: TRBV7-9; clone_size: -